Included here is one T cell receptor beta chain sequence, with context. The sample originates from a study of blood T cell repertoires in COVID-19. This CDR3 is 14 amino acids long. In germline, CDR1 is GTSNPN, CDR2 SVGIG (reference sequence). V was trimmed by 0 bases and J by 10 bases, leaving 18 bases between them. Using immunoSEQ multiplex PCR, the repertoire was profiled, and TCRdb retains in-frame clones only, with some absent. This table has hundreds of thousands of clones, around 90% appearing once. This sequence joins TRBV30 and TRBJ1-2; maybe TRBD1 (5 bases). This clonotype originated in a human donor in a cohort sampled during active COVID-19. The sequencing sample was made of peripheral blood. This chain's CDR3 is CAWSVIRGSELYTF. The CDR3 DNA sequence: TGTGCCTGGAGTGTAATAAGGGGCTCTGAGCTCTACACCTTC.